This T cell receptor beta chain was recorded in a study of blood T cell repertoires in COVID-19. About the study: Spain, Italy and the United States supplied samples that represented acute and convalescent COVID-19. Sources were T cells, B-cell-depleted T cells, or PBMCs; the material itself was cDNA or gDNA.

This table comes from immunoSEQ multiplex PCR, and its TCRdb copy is limited to in-frame clones, with some not included. This table has approximately 210,000 clones, roughly 90% appearing once. The CDR3 covers 13 residues. The source is a man aged 25 to 40 who had recovered from COVID-19. The specimen sequenced was peripheral blood. The chain employs TRBV21-1 and TRBJ2-5; TRBD2 is the table's D call and was not checked against the DNA. TRBV21-1 is given as a pseudogene. Here the CDR3 reads CASSKDWGGYQYF. Written as DNA, the CDR3 is TGTGCCAGCAGCAAAGATTGGGGGGGGTACCAGTACTTC.